This TCR beta chain was recorded in a study of cytomegalovirus exposure and HLA in healthy donors. Clones were read by immunoSEQ multiplex PCR, and TCRdb kept only the in-frame ones, dropping some. The sample yields about 140,000 clones, approximately 84% seen once. CDR3 length: 14 amino acids. V was shortened by 5 bases and J by 6 bases, with 16 bases between the two germline ends. Germline CDR1 reads MNHEY; CDR2 reads SVGAGI. This sequence originates from a man aged 30 to 45 in good health and CMV-seropositive. The specimen sequenced was PBMCs. V and J are TRBV6-5 and TRBJ2-5; TRBD2 is a possible D gene (5 bases). CDR3 DNA sequence: TGTGCCAGCAGTGAGGATAGAGGGAGAAAGACCCAGTACTTC. This translates into CASSEDRGRKTQYF.